This T cell receptor (beta chain) was recorded in a study of neoadjuvant anti-PD-1 for oral cavity cancer. As for the study in general: Patients without progression got a fourth dose around day 43.

Indicated time point: after neoadjuvant nivolumab, at surgical resection. Sequencing was performed with immunoSEQ multiplex PCR; in TCRdb, only in-frame clones are kept and a portion is missing. This table holds 11,000 to 15,000 clones, around 79% found once. V was clipped by 5 bases and J by 5 bases, with 12 bases between them. The CDR3 is made up of 13 amino acids. Per the germline V gene, CDR1 is LNHDA and CDR2 is SQIVND (reference sequence). Sample: PBMCs, taken after nivolumab (anti-PD-1) treatment. The J gene is TRBJ1-1, the V gene TRBV19; D perhaps matches TRBD1 (6 bases). The receptor's source is a person between 40 and 85 years old with oral cavity squamous cell carcinoma. Here the CDR3 DNA reads TGTGCCAGTAGTGTAACAGGGCGTACTGAAGCTTTCTTT. This encodes CASSVTGRTEAFF.